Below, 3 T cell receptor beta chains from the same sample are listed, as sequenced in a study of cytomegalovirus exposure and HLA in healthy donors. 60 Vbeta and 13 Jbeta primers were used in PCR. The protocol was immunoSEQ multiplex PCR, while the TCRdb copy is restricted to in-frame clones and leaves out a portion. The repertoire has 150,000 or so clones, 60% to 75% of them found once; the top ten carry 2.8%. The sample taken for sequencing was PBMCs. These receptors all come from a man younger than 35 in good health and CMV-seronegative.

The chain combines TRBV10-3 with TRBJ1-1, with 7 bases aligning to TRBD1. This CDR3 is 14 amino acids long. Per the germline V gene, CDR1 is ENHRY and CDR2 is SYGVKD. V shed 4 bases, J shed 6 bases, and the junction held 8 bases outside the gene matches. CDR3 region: CAISGRDSGPEAFF. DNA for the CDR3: TGTGCCATCAGTGGGAGGGACAGTGGACCTGAAGCTTTCTTT.

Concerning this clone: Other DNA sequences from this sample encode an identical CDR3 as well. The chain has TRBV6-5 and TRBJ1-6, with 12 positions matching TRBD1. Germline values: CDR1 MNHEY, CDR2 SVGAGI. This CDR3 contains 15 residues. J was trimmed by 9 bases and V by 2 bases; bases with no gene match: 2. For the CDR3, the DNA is TGTGCCAGCAGTTACGGGACAGGGGGCGTTTCACCCCTCCACTTT. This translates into CASSYGTGGVSPLHF.

The CDR3 sequence: CASSSNRGYGEQYV. CDR3 in DNA: TGTGCCAGCAGCTCCAACAGGGGCTATGGCGAGCAGTACGTC. The rearrangement links TRBV7-2 to TRBJ2-7; 7 bases map to TRBD1. J was trimmed by 6 bases and V by 4 bases; bases with no gene match: 9. Germline V gives CDR1 SGHTA, CDR2 FQGNSA. This CDR3 comprises 14 residues.